This entry features one TCR beta chain sequence. This clone was observed once. The specificity of this receptor is unknown. Base quality data are lacking; no much larger clone is found one base away. The trial excluded patients who had a history of autoimmune disease or were on systemic immunosuppression. Peripheral blood for TCR sequencing was collected from all dose cohorts at baseline, on cycle 4 day 1, and on cycle 7 day 1. The samples were drawn from a first-in-human, open-label, multicenter phase I dose-escalation trial of ivuxolimab. The trial enrolled adults with locally advanced or metastatic head and neck squamous cell, hepatocellular, melanoma or renal cell carcinoma. Before TCR sequencing, CD4+ and CD8+ T cells were separately sorted from peripheral blood. To sequence the TCRbeta CDR3 region, genomic DNA was isolated from the sorted cells. The immunoSEQ Assay was used for sequencing of TCRbeta CDR3 regions. TCRdb carries this immuneACCESS record with in-frame sequences only. Its versions omit some clonotypes, under half of them owing to an unresolved V gene in the studies checked, with the rest unexplained. The sample table contains tens of thousands of clones; only one count was recorded for roughly 87% of them. The ten largest clones capture approximately 3% of the sample.

The data stem from a study of OX40 agonist ivuxolimab in advanced cancers. For the study in its entirety: Ivuxolimab, which targeted the costimulatory receptor OX40 (CD134), was an agonistic, fully human IgG2 monoclonal antibody. Intravenous ivuxolimab was administered to patients every 2 weeks at six dose levels: 0.01, 0.1, 0.3, 1.5, 3 and 10 mg/kg. Of the roughly 54 dose-escalation patients, hepatocellular carcinoma was present in about 20, melanoma in around 15, renal cell carcinoma in 9 and head and neck cancer in 9. A male proportion of around 83% and a mean age of approximately 62 years, ranging from 23 to 79, were recorded for the dose-escalation cohort. Prior anti-PD-1, anti-PD-L1 or anti-CTLA-4 therapy was permitted, and roughly two fifths of dose-escalation patients had received checkpoint inhibitors. Partial responses were achieved by three dose-escalation patients, of whom one had hepatocellular carcinoma and two had cutaneous melanoma. Peripheral TCRbeta sequencing aimed to test whether ivuxolimab altered TCR sequence diversity and caused clonal T-cell expansion. The monotherapy dose-escalation portion (N ≈ 50 patients) of the phase I ivuxolimab trial is reported in the paper. What the study reported, not specific to this receptor: At doses from 0.1 to 3.0 mg/kg, clonal expansion was seen in both CD4+ and CD8+ blood T cells between baseline and week 6. Low levels of normalized T-cell clonal expansion were also shown by some nonresponding patients. Which antigens the clonally expanded peripheral T cells were specific for was not determined. Partial responders in the 0.1-3.0 mg/kg groups had among the lowest normalized peripheral clonal expansion, especially among CD8+ T cells. On average, CD8+ T cells showed more expanded clones than CD4+ T cells after ivuxolimab.

CDR1 and CDR2 (PRHDT, FYEKMQ) derive from the germline V gene (reference sequence). V trim: 5 bases; J trim: 3 bases; unmatched bases: 4. The CDR3 has 14 amino acids, counting the end cysteine and phenylalanine. Of all the DNA, just the CDR3 is kept, 42 bases in frame from base 1. The sequences come from CD4+ or CD8+ T cells sorted from blood, collected in a trial of the OX40 agonist ivuxolimab. The sequence came from an adult with an advanced solid tumor such as melanoma, head and neck, liver or kidney cancer. The chain uses TRBV13 and TRBJ2-5, with 9 middle bases fitting TRBD2. For the CDR3, the sequence is CASSARLAEETQYF. The nucleotides are TGTGCCAGCAGCGCACGACTAGCGGAAGAGACCCAGTACTTC. The variable domain in full, with residues beyond the CDR3 obtained from the reference TRBV13 and TRBJ2-5 genes, is AAGVIQSPRHLIKEKRETATLKCYPIPRHDTVYWYQQGPGQDPQFLISFYEKMQSDKGSIPDRFSAQQFSDYHSELNMSSLELGDSALYFCASSARLAEETQYFGPGTRLLVL.